This record looks at one TCR beta chain sequence and its context. The protocol was immunoSEQ multiplex PCR, while the TCRdb copy is restricted to in-frame clones and leaves out a portion. The sample holds fewer than 70,000 clones, roughly 90% seen once. This record comes from a study of T cell changes during pregnancy in multiple sclerosis. This CDR3 is 18 amino acids long. CDR1 and CDR2 (germline): SGHRS, YFSETQ. V lost 4 bases to trimming and J lost 8 bases; unmatched junction nucleotides: 19. This chain connects TRBV5-1 to TRBJ2-1, with 9 nucleotides matching TRBD1. This receptor was obtained from a female donor with multiple sclerosis, enrolled in a pregnancy study. Sequenced here: peripheral blood, sampled in the second trimester of pregnancy. The CDR3 nucleotides read TGCGCCAGCAGCCGGGAAGGAGCGAGGGACAGGGTAGCCCATGAGCAGTTCTTC. Translating gives CASSREGARDRVAHEQFF.